This TCR beta chain is drawn from a study of cytomegalovirus exposure and HLA in healthy donors. V dropped 6 bases and J dropped 3 bases, with 8 bases sitting between them. Germline loops: CDR1 MNHEY, CDR2 SVGAGI. The CDR3 extends over 12 amino acids. Study-level points and caveats: Researchers counted around 160 TCR beta chains as cytomegalovirus-associated.

Some clones are missing from TCRdb's copy, which holds only in-frame ones; the method was immunoSEQ multiplex PCR. The sample has some 290,000 clones, 88% seen once. Regarding this clone: The antigen is not known. This sample includes further DNA sequences coding for the same CDR3.

The clonotype was recovered from a man aged 25 to 45 in good health and CMV-seronegative. This sequence joins TRBV6-5 and TRBJ2-5; D remains unclear. Specimen: PBMCs. The CDR3 loop reads CASRVGEETQYF. The CDR3 nucleotides are TGTGCCAGCAGGGTAGGAGAAGAGACCCAGTACTTC.